The entry that follows covers one T cell receptor beta chain sequence. Generated by immunoSEQ multiplex PCR, the TCRdb table keeps only in-frame clones and is missing some. The profile covers about 140,000 clones, with approximately 88% appearing a single time and about 1.7% taken by the ten largest. The sample originates from a study of blood T cell repertoires in COVID-19. Study-level information: Samples came from the United States, Italy and Spain, spanning acute and convalescent COVID-19.

This CDR3 has 14 residues. Germline V lookup: CDR1 SGHTA, CDR2 FQGNSA. V lost 5 bases and J 4 bases, leaving 14 bases between the germline ends. Sequencing used peripheral blood. The receptor was isolated from a woman in her fifties or sixties with acute or convalescent COVID-19. This chain links TRBV7-2 with TRBJ2-5; D is possibly TRBD2 (6 bases). The CDR3 DNA follows: TGTGCCAGCAGCGTCGCTGGGGGGAGAGAGACCCAGTACTTC. This encodes CASSVAGGRETQYF.